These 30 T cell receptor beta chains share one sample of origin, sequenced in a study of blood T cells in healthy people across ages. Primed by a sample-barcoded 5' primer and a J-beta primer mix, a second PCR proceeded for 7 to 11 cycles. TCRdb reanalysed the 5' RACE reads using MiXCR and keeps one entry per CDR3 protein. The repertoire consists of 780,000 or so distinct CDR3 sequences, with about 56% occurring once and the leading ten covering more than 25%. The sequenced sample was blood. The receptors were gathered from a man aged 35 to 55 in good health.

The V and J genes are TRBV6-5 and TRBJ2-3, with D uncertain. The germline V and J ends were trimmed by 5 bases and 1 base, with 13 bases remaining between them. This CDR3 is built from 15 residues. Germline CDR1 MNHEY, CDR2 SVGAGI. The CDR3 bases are TGTGCCAGCAGTCAGCTTGGAGTCGGCACAGATACGCAGTATTTT. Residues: CASSQLGVGTDTQYF.

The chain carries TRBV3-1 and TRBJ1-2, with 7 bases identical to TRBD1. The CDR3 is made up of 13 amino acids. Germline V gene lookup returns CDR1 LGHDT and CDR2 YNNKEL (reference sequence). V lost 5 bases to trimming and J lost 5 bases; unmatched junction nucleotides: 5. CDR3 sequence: CASSGDRSYGYTF. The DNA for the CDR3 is TGTGCCAGCAGCGGGGACAGAAGTTATGGCTACACCTTC.

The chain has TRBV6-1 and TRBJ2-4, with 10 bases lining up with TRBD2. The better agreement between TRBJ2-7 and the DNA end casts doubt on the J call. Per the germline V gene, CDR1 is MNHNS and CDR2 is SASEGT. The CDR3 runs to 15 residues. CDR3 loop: CASSEALAGAYEQYF. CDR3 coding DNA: TGTGCCAGCAGTGAAGCGCTAGCGGGAGCCTACGAGCAGTACTTC.

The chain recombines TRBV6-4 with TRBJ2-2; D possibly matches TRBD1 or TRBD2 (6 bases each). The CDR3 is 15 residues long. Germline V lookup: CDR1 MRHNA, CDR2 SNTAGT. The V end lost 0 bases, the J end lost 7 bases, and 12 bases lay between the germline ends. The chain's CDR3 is CASSDSPGAGGELFF. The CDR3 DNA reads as TGTGCCAGCAGTGACTCGCCGGGGGCAGGCGGGGAGCTGTTTTTT.

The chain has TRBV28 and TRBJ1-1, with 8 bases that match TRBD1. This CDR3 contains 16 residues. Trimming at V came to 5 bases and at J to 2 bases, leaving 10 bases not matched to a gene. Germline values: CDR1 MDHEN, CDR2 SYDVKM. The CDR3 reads CASSPGTGLLNTEAFF. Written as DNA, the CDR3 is TGTGCCAGCAGTCCCGGGACAGGACTACTCAACACTGAAGCTTTCTTT.

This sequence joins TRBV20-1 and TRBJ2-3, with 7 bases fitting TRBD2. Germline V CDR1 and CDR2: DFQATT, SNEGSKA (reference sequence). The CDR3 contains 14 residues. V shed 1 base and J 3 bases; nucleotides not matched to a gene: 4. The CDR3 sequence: CSARAAGMTDTQYF. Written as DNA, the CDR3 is TGCAGTGCTAGAGCAGCGGGGATGACAGATACGCAGTATTTT.

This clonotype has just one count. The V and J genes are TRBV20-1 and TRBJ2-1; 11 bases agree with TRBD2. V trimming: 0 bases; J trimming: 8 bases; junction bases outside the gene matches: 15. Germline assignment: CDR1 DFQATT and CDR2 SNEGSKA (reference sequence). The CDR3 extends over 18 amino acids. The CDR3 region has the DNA TGCAGTGCTAGAGATTTCCTAGCGGGAGGAACCCCCGGGGATGAGCAGTTCTTC. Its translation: CSARDFLAGGTPGDEQFF.

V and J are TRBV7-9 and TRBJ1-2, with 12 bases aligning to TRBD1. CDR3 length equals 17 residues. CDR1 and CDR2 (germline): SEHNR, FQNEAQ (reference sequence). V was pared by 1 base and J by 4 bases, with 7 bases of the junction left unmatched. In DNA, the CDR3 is TGTGCCAGCAGCTTAGGGGGACAGGGGGCAAGAAGCTATGGCTACACCTTC. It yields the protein CASSLGGQGARSYGYTF.

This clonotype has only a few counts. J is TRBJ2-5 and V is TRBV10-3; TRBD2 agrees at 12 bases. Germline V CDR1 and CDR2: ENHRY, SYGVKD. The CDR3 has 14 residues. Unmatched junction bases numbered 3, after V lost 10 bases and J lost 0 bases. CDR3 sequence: CATGTSGYQETQYF. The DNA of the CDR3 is TGTGCCACCGGGACTAGCGGGTACCAAGAGACCCAGTACTTC.

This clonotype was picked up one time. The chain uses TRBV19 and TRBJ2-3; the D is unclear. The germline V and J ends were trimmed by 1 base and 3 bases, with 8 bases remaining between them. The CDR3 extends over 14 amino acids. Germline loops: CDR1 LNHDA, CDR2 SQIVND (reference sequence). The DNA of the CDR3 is TGTGCCAGTAGTATAGGTTCGAGGACAGATACGCAGTATTTT. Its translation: CASSIGSRTDTQYF.

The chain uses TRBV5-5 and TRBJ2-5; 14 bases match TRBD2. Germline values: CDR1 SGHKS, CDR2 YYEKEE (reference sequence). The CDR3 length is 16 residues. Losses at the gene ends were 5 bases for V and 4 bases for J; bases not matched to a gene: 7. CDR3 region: CASSPGLAGGGETQYF. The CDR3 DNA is TGTGCCAGCAGTCCTGGACTAGCGGGGGGTGGAGAGACCCAGTACTTC.

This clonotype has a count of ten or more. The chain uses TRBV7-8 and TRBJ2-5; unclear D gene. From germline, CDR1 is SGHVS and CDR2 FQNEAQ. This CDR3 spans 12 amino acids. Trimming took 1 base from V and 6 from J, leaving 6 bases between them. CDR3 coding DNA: TGTGCCAGCAGCTTAGTCCCCCAGACCCAGTACTTC. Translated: CASSLVPQTQYF.

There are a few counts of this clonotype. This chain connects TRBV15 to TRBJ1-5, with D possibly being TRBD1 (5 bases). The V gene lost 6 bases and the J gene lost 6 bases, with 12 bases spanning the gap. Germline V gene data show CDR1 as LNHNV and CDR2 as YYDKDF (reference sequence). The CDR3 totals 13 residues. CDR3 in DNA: TGTGCCACCAGTCAGGAAAGGGGTCAGCCCCAGCATTTT. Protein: CATSQERGQPQHF. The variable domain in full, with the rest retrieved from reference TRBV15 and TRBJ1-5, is DAMVIQNPRYQVTQFGKPVTLSCSQTLNHNVMYWYQQKSSQAPKLLFHYYDKDFNNEADTPDNFQSRRPNTSFCFLDIRSPGLGDTAMYLCATSQERGQPQHFGDGTRLSIL.

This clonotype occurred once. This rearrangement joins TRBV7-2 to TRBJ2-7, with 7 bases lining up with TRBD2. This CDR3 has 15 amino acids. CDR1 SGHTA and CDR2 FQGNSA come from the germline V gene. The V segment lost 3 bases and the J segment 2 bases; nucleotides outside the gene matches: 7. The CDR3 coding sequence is TGTGCCAGCAGCTTGTTACCTAGCGGCCCCTACGAGCAGTACTTC. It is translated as CASSLLPSGPYEQYF.

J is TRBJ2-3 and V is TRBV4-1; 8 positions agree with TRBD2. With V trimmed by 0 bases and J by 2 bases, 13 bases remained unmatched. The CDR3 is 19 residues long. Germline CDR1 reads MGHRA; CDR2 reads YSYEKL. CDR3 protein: CASSQESGGLRKYTDTQYF. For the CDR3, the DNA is TGCGCCAGCAGCCAAGAGAGCGGGGGACTACGGAAGTACACAGATACGCAGTATTTT.

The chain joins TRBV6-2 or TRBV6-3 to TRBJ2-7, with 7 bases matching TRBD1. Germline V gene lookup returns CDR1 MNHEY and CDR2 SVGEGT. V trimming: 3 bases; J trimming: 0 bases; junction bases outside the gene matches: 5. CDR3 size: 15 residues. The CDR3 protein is CASSYSGTASYEQYF. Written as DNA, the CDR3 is TGTGCCAGCAGTTATTCCGGGACAGCCTCCTACGAGCAGTACTTC.

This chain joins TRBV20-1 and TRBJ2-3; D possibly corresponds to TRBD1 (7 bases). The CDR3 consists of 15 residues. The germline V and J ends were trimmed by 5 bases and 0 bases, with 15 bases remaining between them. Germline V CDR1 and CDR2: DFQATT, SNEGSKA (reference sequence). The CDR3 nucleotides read TGCAGTGCTCGACAGGGAGGAGGGAGCACAGATACGCAGTATTTT. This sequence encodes CSARQGGGSTDTQYF.

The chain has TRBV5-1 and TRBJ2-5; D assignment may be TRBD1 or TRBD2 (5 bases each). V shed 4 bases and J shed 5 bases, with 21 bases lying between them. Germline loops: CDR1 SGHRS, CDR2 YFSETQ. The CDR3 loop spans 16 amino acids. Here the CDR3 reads CASSRAYRDDGETQYF. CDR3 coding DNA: TGCGCCAGCAGCCGAGCCTACCGGGACGACGGGGAGACCCAGTACTTC.

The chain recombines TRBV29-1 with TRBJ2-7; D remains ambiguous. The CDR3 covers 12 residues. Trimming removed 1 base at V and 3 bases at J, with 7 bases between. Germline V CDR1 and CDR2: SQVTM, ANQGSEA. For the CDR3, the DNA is TGCAGCGTTGAAGGACCCAACTACGAGCAGTACTTC. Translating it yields CSVEGPNYEQYF.

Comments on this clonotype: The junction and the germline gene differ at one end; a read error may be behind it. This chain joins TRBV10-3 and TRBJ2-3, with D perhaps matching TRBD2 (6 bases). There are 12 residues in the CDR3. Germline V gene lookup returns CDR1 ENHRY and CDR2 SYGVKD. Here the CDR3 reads CTISTEGDTQYF. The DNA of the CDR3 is TGTACCATCAGTACGGAGGGAGATACGCAGTATTTT.

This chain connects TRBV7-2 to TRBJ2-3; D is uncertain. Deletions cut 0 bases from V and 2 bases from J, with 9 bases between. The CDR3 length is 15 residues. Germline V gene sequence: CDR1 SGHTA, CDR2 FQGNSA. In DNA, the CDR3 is TGTGCCAGCAGCTTAGCCTTTCGTACCACAGATACGCAGTATTTT. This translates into CASSLAFRTTDTQYF.

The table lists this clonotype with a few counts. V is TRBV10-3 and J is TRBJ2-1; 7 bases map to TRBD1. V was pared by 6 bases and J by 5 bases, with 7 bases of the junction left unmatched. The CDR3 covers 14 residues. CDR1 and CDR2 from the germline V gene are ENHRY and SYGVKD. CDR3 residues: CAISPGQHNNEQFF. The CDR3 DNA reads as TGTGCCATCAGCCCGGGACAGCACAACAATGAGCAGTTCTTC.

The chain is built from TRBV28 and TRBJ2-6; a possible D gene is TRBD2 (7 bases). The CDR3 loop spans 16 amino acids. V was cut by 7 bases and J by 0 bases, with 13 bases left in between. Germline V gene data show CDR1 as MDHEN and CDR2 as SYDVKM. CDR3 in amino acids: CASIRGGPSGANVLTF. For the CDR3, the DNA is TGTGCCAGCATTAGGGGGGGCCCCTCTGGGGCCAACGTCCTGACTTTC.

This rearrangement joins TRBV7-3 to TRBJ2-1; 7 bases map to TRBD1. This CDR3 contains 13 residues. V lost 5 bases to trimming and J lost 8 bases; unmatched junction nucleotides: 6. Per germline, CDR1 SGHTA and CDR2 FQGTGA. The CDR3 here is CASSTTGIDEQFF. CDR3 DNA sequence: TGTGCCAGCAGCACGACAGGGATCGATGAGCAGTTCTTC.

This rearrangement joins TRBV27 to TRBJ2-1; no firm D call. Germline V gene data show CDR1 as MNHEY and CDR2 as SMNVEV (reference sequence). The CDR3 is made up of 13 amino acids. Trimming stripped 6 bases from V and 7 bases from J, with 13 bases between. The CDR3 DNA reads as TGTGCCAGCAGCCCTAGTATGAGGAATGAGCAGTTCTTC. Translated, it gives CASSPSMRNEQFF.

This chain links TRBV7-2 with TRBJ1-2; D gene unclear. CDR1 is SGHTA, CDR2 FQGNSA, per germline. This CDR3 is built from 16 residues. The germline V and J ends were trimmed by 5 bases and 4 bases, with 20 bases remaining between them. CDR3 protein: CASSPLAPGQPYGYTF. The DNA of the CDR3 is TGTGCCAGCAGCCCACTAGCCCCTGGGCAGCCCTATGGCTACACCTTC.

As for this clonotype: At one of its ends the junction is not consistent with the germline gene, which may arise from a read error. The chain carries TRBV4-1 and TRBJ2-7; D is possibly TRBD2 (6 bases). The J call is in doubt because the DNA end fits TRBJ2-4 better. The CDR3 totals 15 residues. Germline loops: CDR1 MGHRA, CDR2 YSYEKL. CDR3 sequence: CASSQSGQTKSIQYF. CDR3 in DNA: TGCGCCAGCAGCCAAAGCGGGCAGACAAAAAGCATTCAGTACTTC.

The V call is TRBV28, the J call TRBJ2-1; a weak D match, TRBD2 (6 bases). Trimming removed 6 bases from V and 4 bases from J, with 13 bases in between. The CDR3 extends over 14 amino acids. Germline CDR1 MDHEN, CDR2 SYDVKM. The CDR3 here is CASRIGSGYNEQFF. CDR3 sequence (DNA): TGTGCCAGCAGGATAGGTAGCGGATACAATGAGCAGTTCTTC.

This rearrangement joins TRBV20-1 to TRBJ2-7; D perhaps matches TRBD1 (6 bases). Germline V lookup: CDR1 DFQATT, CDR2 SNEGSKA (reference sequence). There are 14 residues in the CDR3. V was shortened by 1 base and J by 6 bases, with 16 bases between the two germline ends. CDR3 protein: CSARGIVDSGEQYF. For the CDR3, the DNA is TGCAGTGCTAGAGGCATCGTGGACAGCGGCGAGCAGTACTTC.

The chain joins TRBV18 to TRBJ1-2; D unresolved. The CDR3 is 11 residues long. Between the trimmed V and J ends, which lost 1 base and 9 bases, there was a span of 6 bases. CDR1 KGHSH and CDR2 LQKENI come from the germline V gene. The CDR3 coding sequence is TGTGCCAGCTCACCACAGACGAGCTACACCTTC. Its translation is CASSPQTSYTF.